The sequence of this T cell receptor beta chain was determined in a study of T cells after yellow fever vaccination. Study conclusions and caveats: A small share of clonotypes appeared in both CD4 and CD8 compartments. High-abundance clonotypes from the bulk population could contaminate FACS-sorted repertoires.

In its sample, this clonotype was seen many times. Antigen specificity is unknown. As TCR cDNA was made by 5'RACE template switching, a universal primer site and UMIs were added. TCRdb called the 5' RACE reads again in MiXCR, with one record for every CDR3 protein. Found here are about 400,000 distinct CDR3 sequences, 6% to 8% of them singletons; the top ten hold around 16%. Deletions cut 6 bases from V and 0 bases from J, with 8 bases between. Germline V gives CDR1 DFQATT, CDR2 SNEGSKA (reference sequence). The CDR3 is 12 residues long. Sequencing was performed on PBMCs, taken 5 days after the yellow fever booster vaccination. The chain links TRBV20-1 to TRBJ2-5; D ambiguous. This clonotype was sampled from a man aged 30 to 45 who received the YFV17D yellow fever vaccine. CDR3 amino acids: CSAKTYQETQYF. The CDR3 DNA follows: TGCAGTGCCAAGACATACCAAGAGACCCAGTACTTC.